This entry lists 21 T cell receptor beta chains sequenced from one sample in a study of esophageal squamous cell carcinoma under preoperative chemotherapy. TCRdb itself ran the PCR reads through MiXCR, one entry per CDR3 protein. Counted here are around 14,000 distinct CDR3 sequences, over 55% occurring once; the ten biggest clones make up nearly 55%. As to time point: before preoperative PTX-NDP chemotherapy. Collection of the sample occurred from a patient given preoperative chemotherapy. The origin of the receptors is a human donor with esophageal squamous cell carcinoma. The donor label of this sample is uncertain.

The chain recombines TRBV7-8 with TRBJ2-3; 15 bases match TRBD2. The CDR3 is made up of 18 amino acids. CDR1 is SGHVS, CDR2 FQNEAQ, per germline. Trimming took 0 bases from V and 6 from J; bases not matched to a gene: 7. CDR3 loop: CASSLAGTSGGTGDTQYF. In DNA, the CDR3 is TGTGCCAGCAGCTTAGCAGGGACTAGCGGGGGGACCGGGGATACGCAGTATTTT. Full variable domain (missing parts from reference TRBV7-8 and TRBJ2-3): GAGVSQSPRYKVAKRGQDVALRCDPISGHVSLFWYQQALGQGPEFLTYFQNEAQLDKSGLPSDRFFAERPEGSVSTLKIQRTQQEDSAVYLCASSLAGTSGGTGDTQYFGPGTRLTVL.

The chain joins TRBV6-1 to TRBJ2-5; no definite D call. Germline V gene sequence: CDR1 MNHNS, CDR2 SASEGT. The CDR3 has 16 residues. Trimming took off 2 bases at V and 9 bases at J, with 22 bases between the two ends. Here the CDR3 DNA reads TGTGCCAGCAGTGAAATCCGGTCTTCGGGCTCCGACGCCCAGTACTTC. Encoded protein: CASSEIRSSGSDAQYF.

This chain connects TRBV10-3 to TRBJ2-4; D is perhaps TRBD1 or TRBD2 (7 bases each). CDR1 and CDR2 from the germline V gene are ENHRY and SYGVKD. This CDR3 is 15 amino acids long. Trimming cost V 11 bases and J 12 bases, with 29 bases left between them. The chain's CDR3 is CACSGGGGAKDTQYF. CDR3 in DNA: TGTGCCTGTTCAGGGGGGGGGGGGGCCAAAGATACTCAGTACTTC.

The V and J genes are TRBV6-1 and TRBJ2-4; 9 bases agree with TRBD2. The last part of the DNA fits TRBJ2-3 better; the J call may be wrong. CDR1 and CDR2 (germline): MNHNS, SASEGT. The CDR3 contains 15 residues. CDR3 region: CASSAGAGGKDTQYF. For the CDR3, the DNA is TGTGCCAGCAGTGCGGGGGCGGGGGGGAAAGACACTCAGTATTTT.

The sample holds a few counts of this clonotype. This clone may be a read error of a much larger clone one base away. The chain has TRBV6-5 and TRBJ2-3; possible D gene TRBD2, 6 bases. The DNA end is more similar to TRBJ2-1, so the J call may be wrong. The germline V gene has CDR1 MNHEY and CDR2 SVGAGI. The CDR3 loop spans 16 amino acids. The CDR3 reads CASSSGLLQSSYEQFF. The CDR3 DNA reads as TGTGCCAGCAGTTCGGGACTCCTACAGAGCTCCTACGAGCAGTTCTTC.

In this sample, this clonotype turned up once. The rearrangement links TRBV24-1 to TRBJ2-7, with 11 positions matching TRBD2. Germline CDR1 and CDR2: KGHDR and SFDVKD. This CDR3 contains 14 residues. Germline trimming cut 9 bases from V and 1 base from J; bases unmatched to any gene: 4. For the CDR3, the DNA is TGTGCCACCGCGGGGACTAGCGGTTCCTACGAGCAGTACTTC. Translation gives CATAGTSGSYEQYF.

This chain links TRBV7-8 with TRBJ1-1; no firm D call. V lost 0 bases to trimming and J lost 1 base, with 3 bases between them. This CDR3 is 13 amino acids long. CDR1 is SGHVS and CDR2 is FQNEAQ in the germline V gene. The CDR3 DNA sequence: TGTGCCAGCAGCTTAGCAGGGAACACTGAAGCTTTCTTT. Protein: CASSLAGNTEAFF.

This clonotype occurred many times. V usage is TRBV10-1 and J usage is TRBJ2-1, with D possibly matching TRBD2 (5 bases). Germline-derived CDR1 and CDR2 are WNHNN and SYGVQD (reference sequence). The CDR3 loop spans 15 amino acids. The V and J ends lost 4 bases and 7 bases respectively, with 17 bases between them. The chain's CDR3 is CASSVQRAGKNEQFF. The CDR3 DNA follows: TGCGCCAGCAGTGTGCAGAGGGCCGGTAAGAATGAGCAGTTCTTC.

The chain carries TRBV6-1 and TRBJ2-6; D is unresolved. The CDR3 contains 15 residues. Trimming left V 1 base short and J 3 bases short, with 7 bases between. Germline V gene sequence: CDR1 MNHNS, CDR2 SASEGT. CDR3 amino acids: CASSEEGYGANVLTF. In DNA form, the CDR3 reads TGTGCCAGCAGTGAAGAAGGGTATGGGGCCAACGTCCTGACTTTC.

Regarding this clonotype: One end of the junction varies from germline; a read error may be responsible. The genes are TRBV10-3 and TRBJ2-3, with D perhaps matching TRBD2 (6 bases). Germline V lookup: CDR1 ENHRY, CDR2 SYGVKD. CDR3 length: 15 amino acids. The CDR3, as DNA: TGTGCCATGGGTGACGGGGGTGGTGACCCAGATACGCAGTATTTC. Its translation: CAMGDGGGDPDTQYF.

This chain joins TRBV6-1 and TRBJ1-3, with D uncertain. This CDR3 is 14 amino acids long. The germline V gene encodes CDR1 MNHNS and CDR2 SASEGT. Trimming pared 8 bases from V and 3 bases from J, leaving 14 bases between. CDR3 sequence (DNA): TGTGCCAGCGGCGGTTTGTTCTTTGGAAACACCATATATTTT. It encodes CASGGLFFGNTIYF.

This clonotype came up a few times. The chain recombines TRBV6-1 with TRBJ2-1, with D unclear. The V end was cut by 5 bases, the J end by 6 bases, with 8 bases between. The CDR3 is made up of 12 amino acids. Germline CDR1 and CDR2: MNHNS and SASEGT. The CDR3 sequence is CASSLVGNEQFF. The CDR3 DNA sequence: TGTGCCAGCAGTCTCGTGGGCAATGAGCAGTTCTTC.

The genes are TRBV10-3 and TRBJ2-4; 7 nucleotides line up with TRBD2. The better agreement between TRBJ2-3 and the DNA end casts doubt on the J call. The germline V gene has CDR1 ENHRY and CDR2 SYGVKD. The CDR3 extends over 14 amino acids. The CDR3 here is CGVAGGGAKNTQYF. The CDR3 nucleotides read TGTGGCGTCGCGGGCGGGGGAGCCAAAAACACTCAGTATTTT.

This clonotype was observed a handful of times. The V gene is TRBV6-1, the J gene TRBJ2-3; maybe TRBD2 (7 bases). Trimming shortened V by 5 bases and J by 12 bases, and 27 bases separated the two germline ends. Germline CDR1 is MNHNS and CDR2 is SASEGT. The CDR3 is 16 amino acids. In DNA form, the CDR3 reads TGTGCCAGCAGTCGCAAGGGGGGGGGCGCCAAAGATATTCAGTATTTT. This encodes CASSRKGGGAKDIQYF.

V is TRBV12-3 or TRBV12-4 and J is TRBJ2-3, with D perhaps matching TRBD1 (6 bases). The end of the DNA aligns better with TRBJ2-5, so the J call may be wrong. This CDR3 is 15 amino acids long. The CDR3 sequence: CASSFIKQGQETQYF. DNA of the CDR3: TGTGCCAGCAGTTTCATCAAACAGGGCCAAGAGACCCAGTACTTC.

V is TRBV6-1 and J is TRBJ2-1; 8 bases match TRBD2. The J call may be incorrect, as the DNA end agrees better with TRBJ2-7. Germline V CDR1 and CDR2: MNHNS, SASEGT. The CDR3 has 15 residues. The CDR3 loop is CASSDLIAGTYEQYF. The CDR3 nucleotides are TGTGCCAGCAGTGACCTAATAGCGGGAACCTACGAGCAGTACTTC.

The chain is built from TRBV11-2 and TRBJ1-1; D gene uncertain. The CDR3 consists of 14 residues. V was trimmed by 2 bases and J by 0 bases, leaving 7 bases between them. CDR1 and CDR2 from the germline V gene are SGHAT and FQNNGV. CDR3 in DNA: TGTGCCAGCAGCTTATGGGCGATGAACACTGAAGCTTTCTTT. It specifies CASSLWAMNTEAFF.

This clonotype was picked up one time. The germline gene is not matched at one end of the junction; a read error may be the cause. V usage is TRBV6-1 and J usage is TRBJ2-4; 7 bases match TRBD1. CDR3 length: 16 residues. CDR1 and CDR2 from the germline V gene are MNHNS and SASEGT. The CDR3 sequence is CASREGRQGAKDIQYF. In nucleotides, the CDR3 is TGTGCGAGCCGCGAAGGGAGACAGGGAGCCAAAGATATTCAGTATTTC.

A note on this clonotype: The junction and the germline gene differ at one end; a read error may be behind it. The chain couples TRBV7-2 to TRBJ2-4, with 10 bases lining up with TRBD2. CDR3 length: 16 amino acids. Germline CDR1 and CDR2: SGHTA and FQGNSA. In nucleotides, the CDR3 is TGTGCCAGCAGGGGCAGCGGGGGGGGGGACCGAGGGACGCAGTATTTC. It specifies CASRGSGGGDRGTQYF.

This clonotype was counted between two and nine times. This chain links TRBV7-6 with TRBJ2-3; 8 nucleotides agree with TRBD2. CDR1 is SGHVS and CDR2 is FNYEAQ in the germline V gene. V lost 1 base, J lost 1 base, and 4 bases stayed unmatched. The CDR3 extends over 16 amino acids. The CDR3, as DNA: TGTGCCAGCAGCTTAGGGGCAGCGGGGGGCACAGATACGCAGTATTTT. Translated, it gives CASSLGAAGGTDTQYF.

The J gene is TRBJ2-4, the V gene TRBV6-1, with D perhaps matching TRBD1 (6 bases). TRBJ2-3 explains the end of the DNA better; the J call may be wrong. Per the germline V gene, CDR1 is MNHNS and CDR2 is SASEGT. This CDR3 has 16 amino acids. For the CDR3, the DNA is TGTGCCAGCAGTGAAGGGGGGCTGGGAGCCAAAGATACGCAGTATTTT. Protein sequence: CASSEGGLGAKDTQYF.